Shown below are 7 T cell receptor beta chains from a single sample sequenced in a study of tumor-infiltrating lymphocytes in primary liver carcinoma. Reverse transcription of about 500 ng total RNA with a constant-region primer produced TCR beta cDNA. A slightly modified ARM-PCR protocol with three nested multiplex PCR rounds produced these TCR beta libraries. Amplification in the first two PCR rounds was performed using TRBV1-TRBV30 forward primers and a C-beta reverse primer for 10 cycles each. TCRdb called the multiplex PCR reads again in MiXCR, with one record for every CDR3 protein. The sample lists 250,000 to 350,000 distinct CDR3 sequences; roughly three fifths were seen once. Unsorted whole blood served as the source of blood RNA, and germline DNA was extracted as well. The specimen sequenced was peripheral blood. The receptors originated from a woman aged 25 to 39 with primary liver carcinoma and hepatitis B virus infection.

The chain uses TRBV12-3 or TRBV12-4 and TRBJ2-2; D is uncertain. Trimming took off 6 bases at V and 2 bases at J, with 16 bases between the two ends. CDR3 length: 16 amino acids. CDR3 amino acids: CASSPRHQENTGELFF. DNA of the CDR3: TGTGCCAGCAGCCCCCGACATCAAGAAAACACCGGGGAGCTGTTTTTT.

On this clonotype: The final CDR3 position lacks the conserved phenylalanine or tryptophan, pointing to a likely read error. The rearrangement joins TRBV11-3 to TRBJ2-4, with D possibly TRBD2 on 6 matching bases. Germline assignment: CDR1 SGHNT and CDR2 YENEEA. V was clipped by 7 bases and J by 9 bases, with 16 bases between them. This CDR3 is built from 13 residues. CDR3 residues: CASIGVGGGIQYL. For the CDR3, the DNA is TGTGCCAGCATCGGAGTGGGGGGAGGCATTCAGTACCTC.

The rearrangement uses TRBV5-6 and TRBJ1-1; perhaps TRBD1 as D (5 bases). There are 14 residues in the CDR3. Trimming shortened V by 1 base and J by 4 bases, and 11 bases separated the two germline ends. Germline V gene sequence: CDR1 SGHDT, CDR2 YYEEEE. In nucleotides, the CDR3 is TGTGCCAGCAGCTTGTCGGGACGGAGCACTGAAGCTTTCTTT. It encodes CASSLSGRSTEAFF.

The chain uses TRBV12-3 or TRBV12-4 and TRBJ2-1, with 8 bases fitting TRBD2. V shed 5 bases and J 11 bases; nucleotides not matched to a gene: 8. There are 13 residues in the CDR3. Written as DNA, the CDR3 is TGTGCCAGCAGTCCCCAGCGGGAGAGTAAGCAGTTCTTC. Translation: CASSPQRESKQFF.

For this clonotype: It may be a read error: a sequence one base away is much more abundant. The CDR3 bases are TGTGCCAGCAGTCGCACCGGGACAGGGGGTTCATCCCTCCACTTT. Its translation: CASSRTGTGGSSLHF. The rearrangement uses TRBV12-3 or TRBV12-4 and TRBJ1-6, with 11 bases that match TRBD1. This CDR3 comprises 15 residues.

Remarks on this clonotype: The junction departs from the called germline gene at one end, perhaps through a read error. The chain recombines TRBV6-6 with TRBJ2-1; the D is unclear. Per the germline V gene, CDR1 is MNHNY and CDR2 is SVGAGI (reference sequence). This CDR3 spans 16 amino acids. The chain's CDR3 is CVSTPTMDLRSNEQFF. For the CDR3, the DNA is TGTGTCAGCACTCCCACAATGGACCTCCGTAGCAATGAGCAGTTCTTC.

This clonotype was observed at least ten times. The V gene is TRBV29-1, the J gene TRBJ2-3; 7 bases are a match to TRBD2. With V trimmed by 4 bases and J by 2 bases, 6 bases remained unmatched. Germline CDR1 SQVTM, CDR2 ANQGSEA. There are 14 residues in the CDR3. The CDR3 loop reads CSVVVAGYTDTQYF. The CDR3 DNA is TGCAGCGTTGTGGTAGCGGGTTACACAGATACGCAGTATTTT.